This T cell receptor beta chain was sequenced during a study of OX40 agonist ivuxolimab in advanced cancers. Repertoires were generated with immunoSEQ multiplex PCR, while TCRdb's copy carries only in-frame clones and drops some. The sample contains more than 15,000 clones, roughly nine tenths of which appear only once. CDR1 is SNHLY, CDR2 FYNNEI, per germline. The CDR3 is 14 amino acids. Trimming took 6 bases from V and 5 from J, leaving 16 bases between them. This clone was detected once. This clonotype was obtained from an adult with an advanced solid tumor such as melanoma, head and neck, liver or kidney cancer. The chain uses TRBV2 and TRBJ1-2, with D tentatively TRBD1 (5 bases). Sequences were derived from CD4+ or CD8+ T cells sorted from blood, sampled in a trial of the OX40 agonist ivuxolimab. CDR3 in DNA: TGTGCCAGCAGGCCCACCGGGACTCGATATGGCTACACCTTC. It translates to CASRPTGTRYGYTF.